This TCR beta chain was recorded in a study of long-term antiretroviral therapy in people with HIV. Survey-level immunoSEQ v3.0 assays were run. Only in-frame clones appear in the TCRdb table, and some are missing; sequencing was by immunoSEQ multiplex PCR. Of 25,000 or so clones in the sample, approximately 87% were seen once. Study conclusions and caveats: Information on adherence, resistance and therapy changes was unavailable.

As for this clone: The antigen is undetermined.

Germline CDR1 reads SGHDT; CDR2 reads YYEEEE. The CDR3 contains 16 residues. Trimming cost V 4 bases and J 6 bases; bases outside gene matches: 12. The receptor was derived from a woman aged 18-29 years with HIV. This chain links TRBV5-6 with TRBJ2-1, with 8 bases aligning to TRBD2. Material: unsorted PBMCs, obtained 0.5 years after starting antiretroviral therapy. CDR3 coding DNA: TGTGCCAGCAGCCCTGTGTCGGGAGGGCCTGGCAATGAGCAGTTCTTC. As protein: CASSPVSGGPGNEQFF.